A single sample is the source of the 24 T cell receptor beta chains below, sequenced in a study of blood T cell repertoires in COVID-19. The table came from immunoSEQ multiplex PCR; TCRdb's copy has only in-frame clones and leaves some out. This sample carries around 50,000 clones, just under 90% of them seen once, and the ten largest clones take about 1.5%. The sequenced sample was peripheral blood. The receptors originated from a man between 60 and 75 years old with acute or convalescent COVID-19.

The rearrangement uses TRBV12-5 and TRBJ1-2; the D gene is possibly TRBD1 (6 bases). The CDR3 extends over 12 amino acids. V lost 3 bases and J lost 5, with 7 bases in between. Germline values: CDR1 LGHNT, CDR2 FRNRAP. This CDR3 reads CASGLGGYGYTF. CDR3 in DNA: TGTGCTAGTGGTTTAGGGGGTTATGGCTACACCTTC.

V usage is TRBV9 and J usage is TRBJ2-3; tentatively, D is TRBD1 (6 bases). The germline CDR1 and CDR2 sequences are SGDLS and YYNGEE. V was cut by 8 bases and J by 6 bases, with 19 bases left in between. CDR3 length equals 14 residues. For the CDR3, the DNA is TGTGCCAGTTCCCCGGGACACGGAAGGGATACGCAGTATTTT. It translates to CASSPGHGRDTQYF.

The CDR3 DNA reads TGTGCCAGCAGTTCACAGGGGTCGAGCTCCTACGAGCAGTACTTC. Translating gives CASSSQGSSSYEQYF. V gene TRBV6-6 combines with J gene TRBJ2-7, with TRBD1 matching 7 bases. Germline V gene sequence: CDR1 MNHNY, CDR2 SVGAGI (reference sequence). CDR3 length: 15 residues. The trim removed 4 bases at V and 0 bases at J, leaving 6 bases unmatched.

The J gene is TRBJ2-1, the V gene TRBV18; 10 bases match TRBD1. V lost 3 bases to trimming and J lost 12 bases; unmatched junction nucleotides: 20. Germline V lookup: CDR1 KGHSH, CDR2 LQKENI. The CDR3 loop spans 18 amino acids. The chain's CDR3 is CASSPHDHTGQGLFVQFF. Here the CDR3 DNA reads TGTGCCAGCTCACCGCATGACCACACGGGACAGGGGCTATTTGTGCAGTTCTTC.

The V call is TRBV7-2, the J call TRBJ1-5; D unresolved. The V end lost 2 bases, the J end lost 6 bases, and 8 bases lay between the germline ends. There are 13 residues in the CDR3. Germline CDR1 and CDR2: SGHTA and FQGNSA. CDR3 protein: CASSLSQFQPQHF. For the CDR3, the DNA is TGTGCCAGCAGCTTATCGCAGTTTCAGCCCCAGCATTTT. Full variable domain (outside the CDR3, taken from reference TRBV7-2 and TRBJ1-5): GAGVSQSPSNKVTEKGKDVELRCDPISGHTALYWYRQSLGQGLEFLIYFQGNSAPDKSGLPSDRFSAERTGGSVSTLTIQRTQQEDSAVYLCASSLSQFQPQHFGDGTRLSIL.

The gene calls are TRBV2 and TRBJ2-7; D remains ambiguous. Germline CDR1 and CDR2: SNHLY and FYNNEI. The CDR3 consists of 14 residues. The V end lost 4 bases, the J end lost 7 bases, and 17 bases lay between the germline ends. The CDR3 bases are TGTGCCAGCAGTGTAAACTCTCGGTTTGGTGAGCAGTACTTC. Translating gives CASSVNSRFGEQYF.

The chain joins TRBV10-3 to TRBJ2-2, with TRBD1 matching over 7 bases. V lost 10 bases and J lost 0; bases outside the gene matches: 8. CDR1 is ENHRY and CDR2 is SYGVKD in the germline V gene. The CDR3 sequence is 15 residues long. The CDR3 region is CASKQGLSNTGELFF. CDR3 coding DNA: TGTGCCAGTAAACAGGGGCTATCGAACACCGGGGAGCTGTTTTTT.

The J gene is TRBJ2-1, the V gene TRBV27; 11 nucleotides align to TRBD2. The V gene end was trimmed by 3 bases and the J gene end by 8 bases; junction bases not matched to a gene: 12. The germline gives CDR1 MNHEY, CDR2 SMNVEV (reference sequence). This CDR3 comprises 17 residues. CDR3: CASSFLRLAGPTDEQFF. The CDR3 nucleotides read TGTGCCAGCAGTTTTCTCCGACTAGCGGGGCCTACAGATGAGCAGTTCTTC.

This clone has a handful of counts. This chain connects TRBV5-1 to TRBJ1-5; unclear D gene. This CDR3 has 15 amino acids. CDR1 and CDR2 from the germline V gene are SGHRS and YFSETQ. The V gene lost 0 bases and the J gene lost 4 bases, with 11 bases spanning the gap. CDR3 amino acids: CASSLAGVKNQPQHF. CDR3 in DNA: TGCGCCAGCAGCTTGGCCGGGGTAAAAAATCAGCCCCAGCATTTT. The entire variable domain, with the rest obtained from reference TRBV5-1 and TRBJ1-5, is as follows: KAGVTQTPRYLIKTRGQQVTLSCSPISGHRSVSWYQQTPGQGLQFLFEYFSETQRNKGNFPGRFSGRQFSNSRSEMNVSTLELGDSALYLCASSLAGVKNQPQHFGDGTRLSIL.

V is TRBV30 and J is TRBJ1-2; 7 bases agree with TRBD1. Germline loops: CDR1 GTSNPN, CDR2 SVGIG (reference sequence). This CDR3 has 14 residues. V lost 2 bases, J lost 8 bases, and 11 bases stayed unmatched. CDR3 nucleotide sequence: TGTGCCTGGAGTCTGGGGCAGGGGGTCGAAGGCTACACCTTC. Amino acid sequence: CAWSLGQGVEGYTF.

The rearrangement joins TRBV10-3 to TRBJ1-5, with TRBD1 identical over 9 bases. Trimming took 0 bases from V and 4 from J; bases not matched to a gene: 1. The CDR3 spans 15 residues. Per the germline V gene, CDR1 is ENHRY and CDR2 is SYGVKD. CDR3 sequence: CAISESGTGNQPQHF. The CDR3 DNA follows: TGTGCCATCAGTGAGTCTGGGACAGGGAATCAGCCCCAGCATTTT.

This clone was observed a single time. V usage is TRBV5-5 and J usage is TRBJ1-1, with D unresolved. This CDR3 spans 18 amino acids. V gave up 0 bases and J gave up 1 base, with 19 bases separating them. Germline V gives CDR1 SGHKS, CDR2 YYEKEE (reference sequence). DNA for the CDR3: TGTGCCAGCAGCTTGGTAGGTGGGCTTACCCTTTCGAACACTGAAGCTTTCTTT. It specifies CASSLVGGLTLSNTEAFF.

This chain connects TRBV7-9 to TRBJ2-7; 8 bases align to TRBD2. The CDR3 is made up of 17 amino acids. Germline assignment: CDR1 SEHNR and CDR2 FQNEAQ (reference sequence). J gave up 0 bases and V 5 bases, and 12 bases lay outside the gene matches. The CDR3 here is CASSPREEREFSYEQYF. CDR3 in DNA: TGTGCCAGCAGCCCCCGCGAGGAGCGGGAGTTCTCCTACGAGCAGTACTTC.

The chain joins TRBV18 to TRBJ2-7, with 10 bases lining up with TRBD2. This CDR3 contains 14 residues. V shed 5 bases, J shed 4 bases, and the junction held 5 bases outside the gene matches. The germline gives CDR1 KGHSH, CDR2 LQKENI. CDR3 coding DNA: TGTGCCAGCTCATCAGCGGGAGGGAAGTACGAGCAGTACTTC. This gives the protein CASSSAGGKYEQYF.

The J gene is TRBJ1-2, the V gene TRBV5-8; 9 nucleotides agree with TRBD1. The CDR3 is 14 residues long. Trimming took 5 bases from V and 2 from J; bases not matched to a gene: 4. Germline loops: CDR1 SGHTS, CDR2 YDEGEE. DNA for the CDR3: TGTGCCAGCAGACGTGGGACAGGGAACTATGGCTACACCTTC. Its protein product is CASRRGTGNYGYTF.

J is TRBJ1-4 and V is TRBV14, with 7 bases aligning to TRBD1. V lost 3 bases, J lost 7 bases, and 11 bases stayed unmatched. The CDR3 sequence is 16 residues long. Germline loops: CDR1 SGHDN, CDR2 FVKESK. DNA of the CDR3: TGTGCCAGCAGCCAGGTCCGGGACAGCAGAATTGAAAAACTGTTTTTT. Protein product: CASSQVRDSRIEKLFF. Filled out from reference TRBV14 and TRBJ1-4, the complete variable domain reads EAGVTQFPSHSVIEKGQTVTLRCDPISGHDNLYWYRRVMGKEIKFLLHFVKESKQDESGMPNNRFLAERTGGTYSTLKVQPAELEDSGVYFCASSQVRDSRIEKLFFGSGTQLSVL.

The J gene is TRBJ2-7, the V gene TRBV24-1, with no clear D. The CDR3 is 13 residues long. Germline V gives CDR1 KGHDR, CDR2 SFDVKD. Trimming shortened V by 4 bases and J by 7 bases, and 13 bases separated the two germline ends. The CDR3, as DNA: TGTGCCACCAGTGAATCGACTGGAACGGAGCAGTACTTC. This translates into CATSESTGTEQYF.

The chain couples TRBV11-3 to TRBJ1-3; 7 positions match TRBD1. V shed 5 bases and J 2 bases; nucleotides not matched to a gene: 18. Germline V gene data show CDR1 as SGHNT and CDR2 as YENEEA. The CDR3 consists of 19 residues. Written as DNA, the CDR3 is TGTGCCAGCAGCCTTACGGTGACAGGGCGAGGACTCCCTGGAAACACCATATATTTT. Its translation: CASSLTVTGRGLPGNTIYF.

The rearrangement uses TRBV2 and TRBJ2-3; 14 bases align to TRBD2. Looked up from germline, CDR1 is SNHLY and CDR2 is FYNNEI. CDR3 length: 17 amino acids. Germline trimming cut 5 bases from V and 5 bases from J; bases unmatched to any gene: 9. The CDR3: CASSSRLAGGPGDTQYF. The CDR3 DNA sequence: TGTGCCAGCAGTTCCCGACTAGCGGGAGGGCCAGGAGATACGCAGTATTTT.

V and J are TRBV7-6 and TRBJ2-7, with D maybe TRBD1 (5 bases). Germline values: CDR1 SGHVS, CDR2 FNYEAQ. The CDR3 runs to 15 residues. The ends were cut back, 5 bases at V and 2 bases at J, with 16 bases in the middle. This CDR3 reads CASSHGGHEAYEQYF. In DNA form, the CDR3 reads TGTGCCAGCAGCCATGGCGGACACGAGGCCTACGAGCAGTACTTC.

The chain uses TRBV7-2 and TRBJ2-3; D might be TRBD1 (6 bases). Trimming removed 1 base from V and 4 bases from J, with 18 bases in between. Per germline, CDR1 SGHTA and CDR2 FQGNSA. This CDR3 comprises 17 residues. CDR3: CASSLGGRDIRSDTQYF. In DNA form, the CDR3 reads TGTGCCAGCAGCTTAGGTGGACGGGACATAAGATCAGATACGCAGTATTTT.

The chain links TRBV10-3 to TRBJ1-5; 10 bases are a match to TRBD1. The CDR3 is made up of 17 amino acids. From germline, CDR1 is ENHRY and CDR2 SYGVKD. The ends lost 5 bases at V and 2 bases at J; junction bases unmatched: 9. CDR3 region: CAISPGDRGSGNQPQHF. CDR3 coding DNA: TGTGCCATCAGTCCTGGGGACAGGGGATCCGGCAATCAGCCCCAGCATTTT.

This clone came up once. CDR3 in DNA: TGTGCCATCTCGGGAGGTGAAGAGCAGTACTTC. Translating it yields CAISGGEEQYF. The chain carries TRBV10-3 and TRBJ2-7; 7 bases match TRBD2. Germline CDR1 reads ENHRY; CDR2 reads SYGVKD. V lost 8 bases, J lost 7 bases, and 5 bases stayed unmatched. CDR3 length: 11 residues.

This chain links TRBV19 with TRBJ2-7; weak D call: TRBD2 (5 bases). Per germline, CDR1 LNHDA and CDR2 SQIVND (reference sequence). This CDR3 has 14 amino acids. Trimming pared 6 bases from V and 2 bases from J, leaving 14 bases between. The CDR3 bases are TGTGCCAGTAGGTCCCGAGACTATCCCTACGAGCAGTACTTC. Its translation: CASRSRDYPYEQYF. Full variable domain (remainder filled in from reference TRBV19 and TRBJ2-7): DGGITQSPKYLFRKEGQNVTLSCEQNLNHDAMYWYRQDPGQGLRLIYYSQIVNDFQKGDIAEGYSVSREKKESFPLTVTSAQKNPTAFYLCASRSRDYPYEQYFGPGTRLTVT.